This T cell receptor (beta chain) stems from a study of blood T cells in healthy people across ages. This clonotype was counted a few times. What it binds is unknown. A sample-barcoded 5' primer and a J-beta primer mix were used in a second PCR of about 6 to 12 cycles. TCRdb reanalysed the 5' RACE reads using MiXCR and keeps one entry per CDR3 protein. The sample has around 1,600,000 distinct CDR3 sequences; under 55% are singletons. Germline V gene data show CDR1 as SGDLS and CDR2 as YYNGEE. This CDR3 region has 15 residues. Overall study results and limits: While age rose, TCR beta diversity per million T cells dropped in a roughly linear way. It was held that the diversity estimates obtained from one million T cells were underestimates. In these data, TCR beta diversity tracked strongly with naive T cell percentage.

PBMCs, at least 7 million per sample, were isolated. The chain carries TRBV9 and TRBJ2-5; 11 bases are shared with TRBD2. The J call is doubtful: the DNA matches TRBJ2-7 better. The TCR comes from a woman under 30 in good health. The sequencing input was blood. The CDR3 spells CASSVTSGGPYEQYF. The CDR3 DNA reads TGTGCCAGCAGCGTTACTAGCGGGGGTCCCTACGAGCAGTACTTC.